A single sample is the source of the 2 T cell receptor beta chains below, sequenced in a study of blood T cell repertoires in COVID-19. The table came from immunoSEQ multiplex PCR; TCRdb's copy has only in-frame clones and leaves some out. The table shows roughly 260,000 clones, with under 90% occurring only once. Sequenced: peripheral blood. The receptors come from a woman between 18 and 29 years old with acute or convalescent COVID-19.

The chain recombines TRBV10-3 with TRBJ1-6; tentatively, D is TRBD1 (5 bases). V lost 10 bases and J lost 9, with 16 bases in between. CDR3 length: 13 residues. CDR1 is ENHRY and CDR2 is SYGVKD in the germline V gene. The CDR3 DNA is TGTGCCACCAGAGGGGCGCCGGGTTCACCCCTCCACTTT. Translation gives CATRGAPGSPLHF.

As DNA, the CDR3 is TGCAGCGTTACATACAGGGGCCCACCGAACACTGAAGCTTTCTTT. It translates to CSVTYRGPPNTEAFF. The chain is built from TRBV29-1 and TRBJ1-1; 7 nucleotides line up with TRBD1. The CDR3 runs 15 residues. CDR1 SQVTM and CDR2 ANQGSEA come from the germline V gene. V was clipped by 5 bases and J by 1 base; unmatched bases: 10.